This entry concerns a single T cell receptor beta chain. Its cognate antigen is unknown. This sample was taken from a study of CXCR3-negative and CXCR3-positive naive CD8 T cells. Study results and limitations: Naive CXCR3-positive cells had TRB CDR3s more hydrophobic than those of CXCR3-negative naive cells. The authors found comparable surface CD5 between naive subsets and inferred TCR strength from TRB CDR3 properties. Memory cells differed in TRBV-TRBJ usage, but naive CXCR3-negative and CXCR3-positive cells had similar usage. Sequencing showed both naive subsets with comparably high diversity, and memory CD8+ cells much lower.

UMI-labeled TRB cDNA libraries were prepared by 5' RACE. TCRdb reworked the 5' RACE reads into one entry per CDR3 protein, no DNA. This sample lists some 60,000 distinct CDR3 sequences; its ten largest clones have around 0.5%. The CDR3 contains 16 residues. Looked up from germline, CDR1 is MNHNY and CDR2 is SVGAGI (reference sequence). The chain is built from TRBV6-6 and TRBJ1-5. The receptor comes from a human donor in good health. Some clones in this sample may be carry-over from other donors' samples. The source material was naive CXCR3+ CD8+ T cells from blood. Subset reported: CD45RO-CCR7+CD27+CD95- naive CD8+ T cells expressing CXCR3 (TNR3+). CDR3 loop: CASSYSGVGIDQPQHF.